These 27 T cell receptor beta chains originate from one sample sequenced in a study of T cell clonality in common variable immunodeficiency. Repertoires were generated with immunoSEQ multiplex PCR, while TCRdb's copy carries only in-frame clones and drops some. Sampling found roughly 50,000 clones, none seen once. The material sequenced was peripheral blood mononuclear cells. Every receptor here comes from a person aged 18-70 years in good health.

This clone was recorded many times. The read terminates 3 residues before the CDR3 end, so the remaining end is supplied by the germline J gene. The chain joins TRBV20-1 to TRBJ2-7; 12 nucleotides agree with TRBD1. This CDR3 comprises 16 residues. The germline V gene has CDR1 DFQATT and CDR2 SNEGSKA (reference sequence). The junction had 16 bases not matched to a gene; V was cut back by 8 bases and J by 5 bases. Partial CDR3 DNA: TGCAGTCCTTGGGGACAGGGGGCCTCCGGAATTGACGAG. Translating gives CSPWGQGASGIDE. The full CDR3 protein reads CSPWGQGASGIDEQYF.

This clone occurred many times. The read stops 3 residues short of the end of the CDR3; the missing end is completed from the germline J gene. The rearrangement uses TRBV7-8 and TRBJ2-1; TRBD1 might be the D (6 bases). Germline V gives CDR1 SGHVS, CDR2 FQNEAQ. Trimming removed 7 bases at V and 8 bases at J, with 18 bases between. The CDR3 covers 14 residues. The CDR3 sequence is CASNKGVGLDEQFF. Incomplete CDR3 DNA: TGTGCCAGCAACAAGGGGGTAGGGCTGGATGAG.

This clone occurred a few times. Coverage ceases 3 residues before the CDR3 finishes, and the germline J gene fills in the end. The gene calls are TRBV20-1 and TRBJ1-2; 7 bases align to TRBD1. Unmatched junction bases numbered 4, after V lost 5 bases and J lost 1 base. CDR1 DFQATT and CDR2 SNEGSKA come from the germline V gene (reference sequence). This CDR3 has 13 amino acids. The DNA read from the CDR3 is TGCAGTGCTGAAGGGGGCCATAACTATGGC. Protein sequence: CSAEGGHNYG. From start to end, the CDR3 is CSAEGGHNYGYTF.

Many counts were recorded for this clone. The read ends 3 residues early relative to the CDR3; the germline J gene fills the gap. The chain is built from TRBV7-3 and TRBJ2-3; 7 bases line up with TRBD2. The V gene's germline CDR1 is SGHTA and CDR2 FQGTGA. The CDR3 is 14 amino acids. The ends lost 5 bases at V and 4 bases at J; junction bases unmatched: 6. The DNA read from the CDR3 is TGTGCCAGCAGCCTGGGGGGGTACGCAGATACG. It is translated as CASSLGGYADT. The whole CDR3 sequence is CASSLGGYADTQYF.

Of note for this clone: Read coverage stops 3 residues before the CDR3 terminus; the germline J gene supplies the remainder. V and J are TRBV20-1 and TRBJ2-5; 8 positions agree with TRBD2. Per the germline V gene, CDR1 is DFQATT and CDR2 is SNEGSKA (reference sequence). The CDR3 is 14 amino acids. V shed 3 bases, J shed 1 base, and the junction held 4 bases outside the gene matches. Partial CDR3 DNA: TGCAGTGCTAGCCTAGCGGGCCTCCAAGAGACC. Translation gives CSASLAGLQET. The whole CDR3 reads CSASLAGLQETQYF.

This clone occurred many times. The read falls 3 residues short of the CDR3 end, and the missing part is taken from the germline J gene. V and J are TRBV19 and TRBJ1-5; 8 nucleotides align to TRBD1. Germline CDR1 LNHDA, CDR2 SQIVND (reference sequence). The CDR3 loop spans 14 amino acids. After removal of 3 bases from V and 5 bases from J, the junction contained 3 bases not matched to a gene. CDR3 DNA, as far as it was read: TGTGCCAGTAGTATGGGCAGGGGGCATCAGCCC. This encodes CASSMGRGHQP. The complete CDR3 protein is CASSMGRGHQPQHF.

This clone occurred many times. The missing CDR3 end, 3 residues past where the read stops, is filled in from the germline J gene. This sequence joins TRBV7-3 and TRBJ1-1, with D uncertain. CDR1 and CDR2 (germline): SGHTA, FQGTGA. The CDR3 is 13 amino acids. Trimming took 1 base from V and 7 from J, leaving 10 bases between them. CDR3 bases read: TGTGCCAGCAGCTTAAATTTGGCGGATGAA. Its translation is CASSLNLADE. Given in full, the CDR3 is CASSLNLADEAFF.

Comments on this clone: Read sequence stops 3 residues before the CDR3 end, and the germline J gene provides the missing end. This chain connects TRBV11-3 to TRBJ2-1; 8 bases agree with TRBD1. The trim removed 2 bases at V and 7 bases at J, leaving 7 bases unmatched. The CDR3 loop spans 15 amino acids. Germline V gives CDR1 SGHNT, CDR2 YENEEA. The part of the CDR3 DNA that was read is TGTGCCAGCAGCTTACGTCAGGACAGGGTAAATGAG. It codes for CASSLRQDRVNE. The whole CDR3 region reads CASSLRQDRVNEQFF.

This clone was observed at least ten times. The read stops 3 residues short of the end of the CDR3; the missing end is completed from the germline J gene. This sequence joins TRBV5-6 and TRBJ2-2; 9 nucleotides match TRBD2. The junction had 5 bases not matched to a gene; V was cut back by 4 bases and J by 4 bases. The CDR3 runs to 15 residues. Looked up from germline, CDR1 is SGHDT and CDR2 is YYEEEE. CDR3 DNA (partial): TGTGCCAGCAGCGTGGGACTAGCCGCCACCGGGGAG. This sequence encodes CASSVGLAATGE. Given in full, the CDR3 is CASSVGLAATGELFF. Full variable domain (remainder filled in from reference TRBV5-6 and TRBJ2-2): DAGVTQSPTHLIKTRGQQVTLRCSPKSGHDTVSWYQQALGQGPQFIFQYYEEEERQRGNFPDRFSGHQFPNYSSELNVNALLLGDSALYLCASSVGLAATGELFFGEGSRLTVL.

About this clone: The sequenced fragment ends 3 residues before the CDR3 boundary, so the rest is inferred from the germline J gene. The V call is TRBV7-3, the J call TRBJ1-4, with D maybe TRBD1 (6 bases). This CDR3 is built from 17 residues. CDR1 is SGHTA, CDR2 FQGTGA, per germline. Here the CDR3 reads CASSLTHRVTGANVLFF. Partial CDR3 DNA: TGTGCCAGCAGCTTAACCCACAGGGTGACTGGGGCCAACGTA.

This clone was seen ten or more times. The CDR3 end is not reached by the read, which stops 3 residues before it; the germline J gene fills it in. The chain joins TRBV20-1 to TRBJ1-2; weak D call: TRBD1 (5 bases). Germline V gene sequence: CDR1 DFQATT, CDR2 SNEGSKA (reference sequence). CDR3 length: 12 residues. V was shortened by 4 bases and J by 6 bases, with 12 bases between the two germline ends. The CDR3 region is CSAKPGLNGYTF. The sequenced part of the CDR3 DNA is TGCAGTGCTAAGCCGGGACTTAATGGC.

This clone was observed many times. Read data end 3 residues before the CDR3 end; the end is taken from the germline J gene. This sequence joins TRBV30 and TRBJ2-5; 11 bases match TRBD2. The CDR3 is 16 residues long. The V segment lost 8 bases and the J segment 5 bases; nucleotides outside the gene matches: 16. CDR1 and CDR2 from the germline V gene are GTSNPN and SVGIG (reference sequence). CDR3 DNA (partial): TGTGCCAGAAGCCCCGGGACTAGCGGCCTCAGGGAGACC. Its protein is CARSPGTSGLRET. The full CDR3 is CARSPGTSGLRETQYF.

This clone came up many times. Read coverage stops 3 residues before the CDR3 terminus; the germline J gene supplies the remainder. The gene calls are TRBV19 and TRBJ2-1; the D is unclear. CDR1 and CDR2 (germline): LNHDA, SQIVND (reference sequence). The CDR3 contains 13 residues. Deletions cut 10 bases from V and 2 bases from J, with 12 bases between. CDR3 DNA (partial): TGTGCCACTCGAGGCCTCACCTACAATGAG. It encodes CATRGLTYNE. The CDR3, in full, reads CATRGLTYNEQFF.

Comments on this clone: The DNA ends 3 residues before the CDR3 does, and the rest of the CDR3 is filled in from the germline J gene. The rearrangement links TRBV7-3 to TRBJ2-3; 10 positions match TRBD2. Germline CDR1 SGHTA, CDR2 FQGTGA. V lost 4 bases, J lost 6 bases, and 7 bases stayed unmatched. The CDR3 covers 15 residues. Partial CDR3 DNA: TGTGCCAGCAGCTCTAGCGGGAGTTTGTCGGATACG. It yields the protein CASSSSGSLSDT. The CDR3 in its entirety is CASSSSGSLSDTQYF.

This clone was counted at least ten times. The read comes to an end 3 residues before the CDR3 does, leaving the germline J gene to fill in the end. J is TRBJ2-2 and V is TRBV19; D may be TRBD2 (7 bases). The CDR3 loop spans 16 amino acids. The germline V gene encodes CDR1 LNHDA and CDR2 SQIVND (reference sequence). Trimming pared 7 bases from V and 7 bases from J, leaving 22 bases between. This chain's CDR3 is CASIDHGRGAHGELFF. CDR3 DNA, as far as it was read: TGTGCCAGTATCGATCACGGCCGGGGGGCCCACGGGGAG.

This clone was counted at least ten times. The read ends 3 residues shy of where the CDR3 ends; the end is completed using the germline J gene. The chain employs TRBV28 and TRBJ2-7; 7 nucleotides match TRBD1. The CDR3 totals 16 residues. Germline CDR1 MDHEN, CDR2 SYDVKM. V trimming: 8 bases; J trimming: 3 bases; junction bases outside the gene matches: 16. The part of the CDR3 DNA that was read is TGTGCCAGCCGCCCCCAATTCCGGGACAGAGACTACGAG. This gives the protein CASRPQFRDRDYE. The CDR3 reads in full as CASRPQFRDRDYEQYF.

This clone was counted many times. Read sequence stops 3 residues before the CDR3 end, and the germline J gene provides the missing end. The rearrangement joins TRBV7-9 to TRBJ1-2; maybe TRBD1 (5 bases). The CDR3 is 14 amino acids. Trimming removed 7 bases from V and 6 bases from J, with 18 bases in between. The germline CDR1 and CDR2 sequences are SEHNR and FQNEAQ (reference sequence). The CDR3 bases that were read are TGTGCCAGCACCCTGGGGGGGAAACTAGATGGC. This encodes CASTLGGKLDG. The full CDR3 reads CASTLGGKLDGYTF.

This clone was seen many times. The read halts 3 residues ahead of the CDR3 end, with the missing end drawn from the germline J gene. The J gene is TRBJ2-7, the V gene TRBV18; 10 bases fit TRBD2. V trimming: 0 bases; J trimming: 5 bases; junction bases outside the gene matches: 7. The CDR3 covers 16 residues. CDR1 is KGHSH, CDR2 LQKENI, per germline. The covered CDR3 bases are TGTGCCAGCTCACCACCGATCACACTAGCGGGACACGAG. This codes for CASSPPITLAGHE. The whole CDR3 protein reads CASSPPITLAGHEQYF.

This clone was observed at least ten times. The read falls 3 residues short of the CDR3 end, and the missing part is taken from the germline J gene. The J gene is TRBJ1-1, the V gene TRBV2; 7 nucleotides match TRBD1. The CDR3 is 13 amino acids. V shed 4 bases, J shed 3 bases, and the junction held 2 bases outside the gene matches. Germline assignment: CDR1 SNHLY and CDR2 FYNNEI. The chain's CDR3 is CASSVDRHTEAFF. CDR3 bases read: TGTGCCAGCAGTGTGGACAGGCACACTGAA.

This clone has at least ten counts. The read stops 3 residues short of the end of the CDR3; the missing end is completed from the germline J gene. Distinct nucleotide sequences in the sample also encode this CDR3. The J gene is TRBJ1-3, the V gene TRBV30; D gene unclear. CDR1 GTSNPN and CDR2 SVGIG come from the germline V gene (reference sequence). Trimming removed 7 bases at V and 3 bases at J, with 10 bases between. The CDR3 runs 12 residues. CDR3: CASTKGGNTIYF. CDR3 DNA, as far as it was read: TGTGCCTCGACTAAAGGTGGAAACACC.

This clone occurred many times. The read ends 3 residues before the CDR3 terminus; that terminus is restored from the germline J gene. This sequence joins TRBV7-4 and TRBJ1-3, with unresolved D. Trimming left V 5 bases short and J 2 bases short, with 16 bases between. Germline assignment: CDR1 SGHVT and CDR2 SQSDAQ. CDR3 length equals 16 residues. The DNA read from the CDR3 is TGTGCCAGCAGCCACCCTTTTGCAGGTCCTGGAAACACC. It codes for CASSHPFAGPGNT. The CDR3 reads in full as CASSHPFAGPGNTIYF.

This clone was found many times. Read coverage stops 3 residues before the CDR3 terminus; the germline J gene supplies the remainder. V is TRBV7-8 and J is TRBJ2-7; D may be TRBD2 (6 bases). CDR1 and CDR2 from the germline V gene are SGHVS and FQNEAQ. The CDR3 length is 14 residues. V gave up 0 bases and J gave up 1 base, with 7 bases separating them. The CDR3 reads CASSLAGLSYEQYF. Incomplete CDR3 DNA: TGTGCCAGCAGCTTAGCGGGACTTTCCTACGAG.

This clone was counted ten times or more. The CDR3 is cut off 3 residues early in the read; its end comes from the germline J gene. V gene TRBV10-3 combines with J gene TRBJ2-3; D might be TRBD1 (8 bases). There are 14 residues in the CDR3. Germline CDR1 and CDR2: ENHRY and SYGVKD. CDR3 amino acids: CAIGGGQDNQPQYF. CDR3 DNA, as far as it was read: TGTGCCATCGGGGGGGGACAGGACAATCAGCCG.

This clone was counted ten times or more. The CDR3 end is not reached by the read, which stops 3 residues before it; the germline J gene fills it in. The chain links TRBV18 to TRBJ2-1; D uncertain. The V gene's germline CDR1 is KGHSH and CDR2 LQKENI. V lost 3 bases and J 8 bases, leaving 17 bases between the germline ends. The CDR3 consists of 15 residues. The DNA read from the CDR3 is TGTGCCAGCTCACCGTCGCACAGCATGTACGATGAG. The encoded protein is CASSPSHSMYDE. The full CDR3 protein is CASSPSHSMYDEQFF.

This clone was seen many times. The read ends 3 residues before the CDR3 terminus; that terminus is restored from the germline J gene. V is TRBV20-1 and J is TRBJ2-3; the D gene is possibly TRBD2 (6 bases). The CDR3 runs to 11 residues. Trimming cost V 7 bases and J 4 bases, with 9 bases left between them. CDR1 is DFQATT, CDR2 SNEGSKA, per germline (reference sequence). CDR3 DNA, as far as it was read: TGCAGTGGAGCGGGTGCAGATACG. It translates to CSGAGADT. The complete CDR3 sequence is CSGAGADTQYF.

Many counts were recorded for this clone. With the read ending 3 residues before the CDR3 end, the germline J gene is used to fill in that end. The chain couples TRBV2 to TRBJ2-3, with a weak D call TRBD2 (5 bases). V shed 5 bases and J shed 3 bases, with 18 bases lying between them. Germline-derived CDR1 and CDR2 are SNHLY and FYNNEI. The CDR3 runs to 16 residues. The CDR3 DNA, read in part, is TGTGCCAGCAGTACCCTTCGGGCTAGCAGAACAGATACG. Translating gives CASSTLRASRTDT. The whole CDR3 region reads CASSTLRASRTDTQYF.

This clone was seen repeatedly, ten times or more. CDR3 amino acids: CASGLVGQGVGEQFF. Partial CDR3 DNA: TGTGCTAGTGGTTTGGTTGGACAGGGGGTAGGTGAG. The V gene is TRBV12-5, the J gene TRBJ2-1; 10 bases agree with TRBD1. Read data end 3 residues before the CDR3 end; the end is taken from the germline J gene. J was trimmed by 9 bases and V by 0 bases; bases with no gene match: 5. This CDR3 has 15 amino acids. The germline V gene has CDR1 LGHNT and CDR2 FRNRAP. The whole variable domain, remainder taken from reference TRBV12-5 and TRBJ2-1, is DARVTQTPRHKVTEMGQEVTMRCQPILGHNTVFWYRQTMMQGLELLAYFRNRAPLDDSGMPKDRFSAEMPDATLATLKIQPSEPRDSAVYFCASGLVGQGVGEQFFGPGTRLTVL.